The sequence of this T cell receptor (beta chain) was determined in a study of T cell responses to AZD1222 COVID-19 vaccine. V dropped 2 bases and J dropped 5; count of bases not matched to a gene: 6. Germline assignment: CDR1 GTSNPN and CDR2 SVGIG (reference sequence). This CDR3 region has 14 residues. Sequencing was performed with immunoSEQ multiplex PCR; in TCRdb, only in-frame clones are kept and a portion is missing. The sample carries 45,000 to 55,000 clones, approximately 80% recorded once. The study, taken as a whole, reports: Baseline serostatus was positive in only a handful of AZD1222 recipients.

Turning to this clone: The antigen is undetermined.

Sequences were derived from peripheral blood, sampled on day 0 of MenACWY control vaccination. The rearrangement joins TRBV30 to TRBJ2-3, with 8 positions matching TRBD2. This sequence originates from an adult in good health. CDR3 protein: CAWSRAGAGDTQYF. CDR3 bases: TGTGCCTGGAGTCGAGCGGGAGCCGGAGATACGCAGTATTTT.